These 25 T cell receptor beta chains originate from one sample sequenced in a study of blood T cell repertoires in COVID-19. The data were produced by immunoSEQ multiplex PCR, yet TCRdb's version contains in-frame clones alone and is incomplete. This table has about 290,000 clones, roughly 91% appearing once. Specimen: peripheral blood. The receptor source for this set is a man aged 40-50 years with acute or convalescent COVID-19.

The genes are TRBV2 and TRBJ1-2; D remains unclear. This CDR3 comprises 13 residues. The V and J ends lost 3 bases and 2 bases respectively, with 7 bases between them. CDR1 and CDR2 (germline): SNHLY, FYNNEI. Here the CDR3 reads CASSDDTNYGYTF. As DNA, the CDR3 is TGTGCCAGCAGTGATGACACCAACTATGGCTACACCTTC.

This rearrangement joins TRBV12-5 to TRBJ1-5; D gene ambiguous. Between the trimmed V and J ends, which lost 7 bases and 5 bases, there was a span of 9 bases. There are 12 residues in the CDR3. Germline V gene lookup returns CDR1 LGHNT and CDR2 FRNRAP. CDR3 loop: CASDTNDQPQHF. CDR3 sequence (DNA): TGTGCTAGTGATACTAATGATCAGCCCCAGCATTTT.

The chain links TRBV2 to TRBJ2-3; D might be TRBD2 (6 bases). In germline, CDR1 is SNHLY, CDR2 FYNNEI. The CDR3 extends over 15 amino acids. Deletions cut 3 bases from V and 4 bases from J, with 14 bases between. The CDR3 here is CASSEGLATPDTQYF. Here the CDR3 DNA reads TGTGCCAGCAGTGAGGGGCTAGCGACGCCAGATACGCAGTATTTT.

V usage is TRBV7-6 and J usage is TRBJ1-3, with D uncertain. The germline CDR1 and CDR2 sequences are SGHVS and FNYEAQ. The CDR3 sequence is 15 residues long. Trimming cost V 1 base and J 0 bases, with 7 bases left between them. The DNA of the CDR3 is TGTGCCAGCAGCTTAGGTGTTAGCTCTGGAAACACCATATATTTT. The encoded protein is CASSLGVSSGNTIYF. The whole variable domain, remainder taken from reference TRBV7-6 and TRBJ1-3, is GAGVSQSPRYKVTKRGQDVALRCDPISGHVSLYWYRQALGQGPEFLTYFNYEAQQDKSGLPNDRFSAERPEGSISTLTIQRTEQRDSAMYRCASSLGVSSGNTIYFGEGSWLTVV.

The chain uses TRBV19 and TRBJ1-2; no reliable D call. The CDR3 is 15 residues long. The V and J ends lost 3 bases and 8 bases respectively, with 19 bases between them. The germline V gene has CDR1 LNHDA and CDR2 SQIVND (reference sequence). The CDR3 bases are TGTGCCAGTAGTATGGCCCCGGGTGACGGAAGCGGCTACACCTTC. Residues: CASSMAPGDGSGYTF. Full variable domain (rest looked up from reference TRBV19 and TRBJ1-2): DGGITQSPKYLFRKEGQNVTLSCEQNLNHDAMYWYRQDPGQGLRLIYYSQIVNDFQKGDIAEGYSVSREKKESFPLTVTSAQKNPTAFYLCASSMAPGDGSGYTFGSGTRLTVV.

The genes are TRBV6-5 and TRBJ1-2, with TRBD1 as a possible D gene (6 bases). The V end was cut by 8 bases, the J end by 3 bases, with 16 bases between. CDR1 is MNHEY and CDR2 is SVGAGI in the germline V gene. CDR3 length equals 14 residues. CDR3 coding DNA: TGTGCCAGCGGGGGGGAGGGGGGCGACTATGGCTACACCTTC. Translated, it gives CASGGEGGDYGYTF.

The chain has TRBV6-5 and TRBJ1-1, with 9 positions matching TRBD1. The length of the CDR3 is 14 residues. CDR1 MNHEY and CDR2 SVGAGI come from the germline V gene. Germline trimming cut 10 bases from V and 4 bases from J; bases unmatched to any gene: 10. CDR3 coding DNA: TGTGCCATTAGGGACAGGGTCGATGGCACTGAAGCTTTCTTT. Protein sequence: CAIRDRVDGTEAFF.

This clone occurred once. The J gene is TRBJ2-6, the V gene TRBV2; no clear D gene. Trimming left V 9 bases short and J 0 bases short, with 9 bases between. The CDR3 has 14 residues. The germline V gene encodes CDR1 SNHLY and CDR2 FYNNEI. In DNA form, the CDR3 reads TGTGCCAGTACAATCTTCTCTGGGGCCAACGTCCTGACTTTC. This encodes CASTIFSGANVLTF. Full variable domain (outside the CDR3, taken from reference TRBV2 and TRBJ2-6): EPEVTQTPSHQVTQMGQEVILRCVPISNHLYFYWYRQILGQKVEFLVSFYNNEISEKSEIFDDQFSVERPDGSNFTLKIRSTKLEDSAMYFCASTIFSGANVLTFGAGSRLTVL.

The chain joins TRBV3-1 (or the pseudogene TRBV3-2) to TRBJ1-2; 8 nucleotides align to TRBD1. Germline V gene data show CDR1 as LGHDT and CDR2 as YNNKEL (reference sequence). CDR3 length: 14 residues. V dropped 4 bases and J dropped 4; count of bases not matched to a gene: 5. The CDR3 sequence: CASSPRDRIYGYTF. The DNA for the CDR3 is TGTGCCAGCAGCCCCCGGGACAGGATCTATGGCTACACCTTC.

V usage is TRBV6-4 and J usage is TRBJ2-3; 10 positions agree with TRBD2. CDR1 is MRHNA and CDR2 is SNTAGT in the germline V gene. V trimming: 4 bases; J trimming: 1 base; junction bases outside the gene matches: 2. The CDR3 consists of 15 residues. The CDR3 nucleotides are TGTGCCAGCAGTGCCCTAGCGGGGGGCACAGATACGCAGTATTTT. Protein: CASSALAGGTDTQYF.

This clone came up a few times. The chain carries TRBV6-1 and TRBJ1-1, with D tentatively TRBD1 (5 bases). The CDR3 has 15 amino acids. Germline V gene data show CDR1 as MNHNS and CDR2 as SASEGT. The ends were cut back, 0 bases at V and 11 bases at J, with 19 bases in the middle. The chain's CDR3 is CASSEAVGRAAVAFF. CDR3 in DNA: TGTGCCAGCAGTGAAGCGGTGGGCAGGGCCGCTGTCGCTTTCTTT.

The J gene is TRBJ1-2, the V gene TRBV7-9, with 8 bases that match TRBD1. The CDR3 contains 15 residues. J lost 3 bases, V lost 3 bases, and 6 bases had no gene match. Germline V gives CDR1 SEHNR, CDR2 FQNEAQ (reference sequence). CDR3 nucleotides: TGTGCCAGCAGCTTGACAGGGGTGGAGGACTATGGCTACACCTTC. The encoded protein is CASSLTGVEDYGYTF. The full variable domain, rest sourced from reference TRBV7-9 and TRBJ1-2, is DTGVSQNPRHKITKRGQNVTFRCDPISEHNRLYWYRQTLGQGPEFLTYFQNEAQLEKSRLLSDRFSAERPKGSFSTLEIQRTEQGDSAMYLCASSLTGVEDYGYTFGSGTRLTVV.

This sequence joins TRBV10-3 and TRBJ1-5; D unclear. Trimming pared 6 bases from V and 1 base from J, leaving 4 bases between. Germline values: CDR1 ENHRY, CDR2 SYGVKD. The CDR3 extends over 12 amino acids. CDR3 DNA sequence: TGTGCCATCAGCCCGAGCAATCAGCCCCAGCATTTT. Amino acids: CAISPSNQPQHF.

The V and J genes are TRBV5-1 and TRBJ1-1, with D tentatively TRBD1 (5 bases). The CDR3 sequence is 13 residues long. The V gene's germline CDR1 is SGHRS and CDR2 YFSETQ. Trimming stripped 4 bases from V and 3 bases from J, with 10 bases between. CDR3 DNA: TGCGCCAGCAGCCCCCAAGGGGACACTGAAGCTTTCTTT. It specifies CASSPQGDTEAFF.

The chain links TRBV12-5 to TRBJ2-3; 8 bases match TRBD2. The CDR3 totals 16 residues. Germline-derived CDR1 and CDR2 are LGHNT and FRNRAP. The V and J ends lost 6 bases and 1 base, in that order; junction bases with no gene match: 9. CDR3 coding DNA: TGTGCTAGTGGAAACGGGGGGGACTCCCGCACAGATACGCAGTATTTT. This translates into CASGNGGDSRTDTQYF.

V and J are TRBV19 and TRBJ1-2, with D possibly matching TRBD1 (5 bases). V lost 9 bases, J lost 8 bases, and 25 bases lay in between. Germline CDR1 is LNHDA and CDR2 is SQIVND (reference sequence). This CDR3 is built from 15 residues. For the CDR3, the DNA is TGTGCCAGCCCGCCCCCCGGGCGACAGATTAAAGGCTACACCTTC. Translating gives CASPPPGRQIKGYTF.

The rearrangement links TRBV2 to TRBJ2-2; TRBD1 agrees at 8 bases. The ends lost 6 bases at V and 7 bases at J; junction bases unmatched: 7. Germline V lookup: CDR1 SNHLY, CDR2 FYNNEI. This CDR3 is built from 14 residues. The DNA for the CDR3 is TGTGCCAGCAGCGGGCAGGGGGCGTTCGGGGAGCTGTTTTTT. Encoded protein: CASSGQGAFGELFF. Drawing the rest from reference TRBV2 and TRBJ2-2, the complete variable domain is EPEVTQTPSHQVTQMGQEVILRCVPISNHLYFYWYRQILGQKVEFLVSFYNNEISEKSEIFDDQFSVERPDGSNFTLKIRSTKLEDSAMYFCASSGQGAFGELFFGEGSRLTVL.

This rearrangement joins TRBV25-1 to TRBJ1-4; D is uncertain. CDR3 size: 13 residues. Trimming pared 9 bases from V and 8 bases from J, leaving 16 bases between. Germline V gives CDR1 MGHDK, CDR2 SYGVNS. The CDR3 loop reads CASRTGMGEKLFF. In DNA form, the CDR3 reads TGTGCCAGTCGAACCGGGATGGGGGAAAAACTGTTTTTT.

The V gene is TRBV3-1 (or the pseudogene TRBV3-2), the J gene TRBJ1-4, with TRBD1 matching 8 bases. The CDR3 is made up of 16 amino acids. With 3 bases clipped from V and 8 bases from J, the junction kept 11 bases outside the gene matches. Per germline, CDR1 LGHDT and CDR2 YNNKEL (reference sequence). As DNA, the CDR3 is TGTGCCAGCAGCCATCTACAACTCGGACAGGGAGAAAAACTGTTTTTT. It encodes CASSHLQLGQGEKLFF.

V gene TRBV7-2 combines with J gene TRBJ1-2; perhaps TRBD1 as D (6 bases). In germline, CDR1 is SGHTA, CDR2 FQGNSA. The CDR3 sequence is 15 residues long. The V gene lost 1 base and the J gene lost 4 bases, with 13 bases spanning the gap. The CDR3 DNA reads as TGTGCCAGCAGCTTAGGCCAGGGGCTTTTCTATGGCTACACCTTC. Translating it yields CASSLGQGLFYGYTF.

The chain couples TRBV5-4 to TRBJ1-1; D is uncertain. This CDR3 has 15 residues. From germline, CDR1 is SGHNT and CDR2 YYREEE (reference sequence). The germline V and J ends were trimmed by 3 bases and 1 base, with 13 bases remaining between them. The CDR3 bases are TGTGCCAGCAGCTCGGACTATTTTTCGAACACTGAAGCTTTCTTT. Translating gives CASSSDYFSNTEAFF.

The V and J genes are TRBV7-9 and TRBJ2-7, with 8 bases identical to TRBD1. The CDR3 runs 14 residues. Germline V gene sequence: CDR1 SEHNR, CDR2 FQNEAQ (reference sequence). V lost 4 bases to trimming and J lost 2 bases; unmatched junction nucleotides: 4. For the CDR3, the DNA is TGTGCCAGCAGCTCGAAGGGACAGGCCTACGAGCAGTACTTC. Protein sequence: CASSSKGQAYEQYF.

The CDR3 reads CASSRLDSPLHF. The CDR3 DNA follows: TGTGCCAGCAGCCGGCTGGATTCACCCCTCCACTTT. The chain combines TRBV3-1 (or the pseudogene TRBV3-2) with TRBJ1-6; the D is unclear. The germline V gene encodes CDR1 LGHDT and CDR2 YNNKEL (reference sequence). CDR3 length equals 12 residues. Between the trimmed V and J ends, which lost 4 bases and 8 bases, there was a span of 6 bases.

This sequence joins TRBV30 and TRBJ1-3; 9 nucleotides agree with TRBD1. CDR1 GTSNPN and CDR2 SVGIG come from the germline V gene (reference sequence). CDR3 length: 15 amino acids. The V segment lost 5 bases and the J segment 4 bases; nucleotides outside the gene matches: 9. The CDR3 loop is CAWDSNGTGGNTIYF. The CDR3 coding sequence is TGTGCCTGGGACTCTAATGGGACAGGGGGAAACACCATATATTTT.

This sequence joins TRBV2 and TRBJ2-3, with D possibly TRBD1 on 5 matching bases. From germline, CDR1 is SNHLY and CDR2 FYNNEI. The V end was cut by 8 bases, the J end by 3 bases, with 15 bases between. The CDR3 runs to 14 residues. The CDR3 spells CASLMTEGTDTQYF. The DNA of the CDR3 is TGTGCCAGCTTAATGACAGAAGGAACAGATACGCAGTATTTT.